This record concerns one TCR beta chain sequence. These data are taken from a study of blood T cell repertoires in COVID-19. Overall study: Italy, Spain and the United States were the sources of the convalescent and acute COVID-19 samples. The analysed material was cDNA or gDNA that came from T cells, B-cell-depleted T cells, or PBMCs.

This CDR3 comprises 16 residues. CDR1 is MDHEN and CDR2 is SYDVKM in the germline V gene. V lost 4 bases to trimming and J lost 5 bases; unmatched junction nucleotides: 11. This table comes from immunoSEQ multiplex PCR, and its TCRdb copy is limited to in-frame clones, with some not included. The sample yields 110,000 to 150,000 clones, roughly 80% seen once. Source material: peripheral blood. The sequence came from a man aged 50 to 60 with active or convalescent COVID-19. The chain employs TRBV28 and TRBJ2-7; 10 nucleotides agree with TRBD1. CDR3 in DNA: TGTGCCAGCAGTTCGGGGGCGACAGGGGGCGCCCACGAGCAGTACTTC. Amino acids: CASSSGATGGAHEQYF.